This is a list of T cell receptor beta chains from one sample in a study of OX40 agonist ivuxolimab in advanced cancers. Profiled with immunoSEQ multiplex PCR; TCRdb holds only in-frame clones, not every one. The sample contains around 70,000 clones, approximately 83% of which appear only once. The sample here was CD4+ or CD8+ T cells sorted from blood, taken in a trial of the OX40 agonist ivuxolimab. These receptors were collected from an adult with an advanced solid tumor such as melanoma, head and neck, liver or kidney cancer. CDR3s include the opening cysteine and the closing phenylalanine or tryptophan. A D gene is named only where the DNA matches it firmly. A row's size may be missing; if present it is once, few, many or a size class.

V	size	D	J	DNA	CDR3
TRBV28	NA	NA	TRBJ2-5	TGTGCCAGCAGTTTATCAGGTCAGGGGACCCAGTACTTC	CASSLSGQGTQYF
TRBV5-1	NA	NA	TRBJ1-1	TGCGCCAGCAGCTTTGGACCGGGACCTCTGAACACTGAAGCTTTCTTT	CASSFGPGPLNTEAFF
TRBV2	NA	NA	TRBJ1-1	TGTGCCAGCAGAAATACCGGGATGGGCACTGAAGCTTTCTTT	CASRNTGMGTEAFF
TRBV2	NA	NA	TRBJ2-1	TGTGCCAGCAGGCGAACTACTAATGAGCAGTTCTTC	CASRRTTNEQFF
TRBV18	NA	TRBD1	TRBJ2-7	TGTGCCAGCTCACCCCCAGGGGGCAGCACCTACGAGCAGTACTTC	CASSPPGGSTYEQYF
TRBV5-1	NA	NA	TRBJ1-1	TGCGCCAGCAGCTTGGCCATAGGTGGGGCCGCTTTCTTT	CASSLAIGGAAFF
TRBV6-1	NA	TRBD1	TRBJ2-5	TGTGCCAGCAGTGAACTGAGGGGGCCCCCCCAAGAGACCCAGTACTTC	CASSELRGPPQETQYF
TRBV5-8	NA	NA	TRBJ1-3	TGTGCCAGCAGCACCCGTGTTTCTAACTCTGGAAACACCATATATTTT	CASSTRVSNSGNTIYF
TRBV28	NA	TRBD1	TRBJ1-3	TGTGCCAGCAGTTCACCGGGACAGGGCTCTGGAAACACCATATATTTT	CASSSPGQGSGNTIYF
TRBV30	few	NA	TRBJ1-1	TGTGCCTGGAGTCTTGAGAGGCGTGCGAGGGCTTTCTTT	CAWSLERRARAFF
TRBV11-3	NA	NA	TRBJ1-1	TGTGCCAGCAGCTTATCTCAGGGGAACACTGAAGCTTTCTTT	CASSLSQGNTEAFF
TRBV19	NA	NA	TRBJ2-3	TGTGCCAGTAGTATAGGGGCCCTAGAGGGCACAGATACGCAGTATTTT	CASSIGALEGTDTQYF
TRBV6-5	NA	TRBD1	TRBJ1-4	TGTGCCAGCAGGCCGACAGGGAATGAAAAACTGTTTTTT	CASRPTGNEKLFF
TRBV5-1	NA	NA	TRBJ2-3	TGCGCCAGCGCCCGGCAGGGCGGGGAAGATACGCAGTATTTT	CASARQGGEDTQYF
TRBV19	NA	NA	TRBJ2-7	TGTGCCAGTAGTATTGGGGGCGCCTTTTCTTACGAGCAGTACTTC	CASSIGGAFSYEQYF
TRBV7-7	NA	NA	TRBJ2-2	TGTGCCAGCAGCAAGGGCGGGAACACCGGGGAGCTGTTTTTT	CASSKGGNTGELFF
TRBV5-4	few	NA	TRBJ1-4	TGTGCCAGCAGCTTGCGGGAGGGAAAACTGTTTTTT	CASSLREGKLFF
TRBV7-2	NA	NA	TRBJ1-4	TGTGCCAGCAGCTTAGTCGGGAGTTCTAATGAAAAACTGTTTTTT	CASSLVGSSNEKLFF
TRBV7-8	once	NA	TRBJ1-2	TGTGCCAGCAGCTTAGCGCAGGGACGTGATGGCTACACCTTC	CASSLAQGRDGYTF
TRBV27	NA	NA	TRBJ2-3	TGTGCCAGCAGTGACCTGGGTCAACAGAGCACAGATACGCAGTATTTT	CASSDLGQQSTDTQYF
TRBV5-4	NA	NA	TRBJ2-1	TGTGCCAGCAGCCATAGGGGGGCGGGGAGCTCCTACAATGAGCAGTTCTTC	CASSHRGAGSSYNEQFF
TRBV18	few	NA	TRBJ1-6	TGTGCCAGCTCACCACCTAATAGAGATCGTAATTCACCCCTCCACTTT	CASSPPNRDRNSPLHF
TRBV28	NA	TRBD1	TRBJ1-1	TGTGCCAGCAGTTCTCTACTGACAGGGGAGCTTGGCACTGAAGCTTTCTTT	CASSSLLTGELGTEAFF
TRBV6-5	once	TRBD1	TRBJ1-4	TGTGCCAGCAGACAAACAGGGGGCAGGTCTGAAAAACTGTTTTTT	CASRQTGGRSEKLFF
TRBV5-1	NA	NA	TRBJ2-2	TGCGCCAGCAGCGCCGCATCAGGTTTGGGGTACGGGGAGCTGTTTTTT	CASSAASGLGYGELFF
TRBV5-1	once	NA	TRBJ2-3	TGCGCCAGCAGCTTCACCGCCAGGGTGACAGATACGCAGTATTTT	CASSFTARVTDTQYF
TRBV5-5	NA	TRBD1	TRBJ1-4	TGTGCCAGCAGCTTTTTCAGGGGGGATGAAAAACTGTTTTTT	CASSFFRGDEKLFF
TRBV19	NA	NA	TRBJ2-3	TGTGCCAGTAGTCCACTCGCGAGCACAGATACGCAGTATTTT	CASSPLASTDTQYF
TRBV5-1	NA	TRBD2	TRBJ2-3	TGCGCCAGCAGCGGCGGACTAGCGGGGGGCCAGTATACGCAGTATTTT	CASSGGLAGGQYTQYF
TRBV6-6	few	NA	TRBJ2-4	TGTGCCAGCAGTTTTCGGCCAGATCTTCAGTACTTC	CASSFRPDLQYF
TRBV5-6	NA	TRBD1	TRBJ1-3	TGTGCCAGCAGCTTCCTGGACAGGGTAGGAAACACCATATATTTT	CASSFLDRVGNTIYF
TRBV11-2	NA	TRBD1	TRBJ1-4	TGTGCCAGCAGCTCGGACAGGGTTGCTAATGAAAAACTGTTTTTT	CASSSDRVANEKLFF
TRBV7-2	NA	NA	TRBJ2-1	TGTGCCAGCAGCTTAGAGCCCTCCGGCCCCAATGAGCAGTTCTTC	CASSLEPSGPNEQFF
TRBV2	once	NA	TRBJ2-7	TGTGCCAGCAGTGAACTCTACGAGCAGTACTTC	CASSELYEQYF
TRBV19	NA	TRBD1	TRBJ2-1	TGTGCCAGTAGCGGCGGACAGGGTAGGGTGCAGTTCTTC	CASSGGQGRVQFF
TRBV19	few	TRBD1	TRBJ1-1	TGTGCCAGTAGTATTACGGGACAGGGCCTGAACACTGAAGCTTTCTTT	CASSITGQGLNTEAFF
TRBV2	NA	TRBD1	TRBJ1-4	TGTGCCAGCAGACCTCAGGGGGCAACTAATGAAAAACTGTTTTTT	CASRPQGATNEKLFF
TRBV19	NA	TRBD2	TRBJ2-2	TGTGCCAGTAGTCCTGGGACTAGCGGGAGAACGAACACCGGGGAGCTGTTTTTT	CASSPGTSGRTNTGELFF
TRBV7-2	NA	NA	TRBJ2-1	TGTGCCAGCAGCCGGATGATAGAGCGGAGTGAGCAGTTCTTC	CASSRMIERSEQFF
TRBV30	NA	NA	TRBJ1-4	TGTGCCTGGAGTGTACGTGAAAAACTGTTTTTT	CAWSVREKLFF
TRBV18	NA	NA	TRBJ1-3	TGTGCCAGCTCACCAACGGGGAAGACAGGTCTTGCCGGAAACACCATATATTTT	CASSPTGKTGLAGNTIYF
TRBV2	NA	TRBD2	TRBJ2-2	TGTGCCAGCAGGGGAGCGGGGGGCGGTACCGGGGAGCTGTTTTTT	CASRGAGGGTGELFF
TRBV5-1	NA	TRBD1	TRBJ1-6	TGCGCCAGCAGCACCTTGGACAGGGGCAATTCACCCCTCCACTTT	CASSTLDRGNSPLHF
TRBV7-7	NA	NA	TRBJ2-5	TGTGCCAGCGGAGCAGTGGGCACTCGAGAGACCCAGTACTTC	CASGAVGTRETQYF
TRBV6-6	NA	TRBD2	TRBJ2-7	TGTGCCAGCAGGGCCTACAAGCGGGGCGCCTACGAGCAGTACTTC	CASRAYKRGAYEQYF
TRBV19	NA	NA	TRBJ2-2	TGTGCCAGTAAATCGGACTTTAACACCGGGGAGCTGTTTTTT	CASKSDFNTGELFF